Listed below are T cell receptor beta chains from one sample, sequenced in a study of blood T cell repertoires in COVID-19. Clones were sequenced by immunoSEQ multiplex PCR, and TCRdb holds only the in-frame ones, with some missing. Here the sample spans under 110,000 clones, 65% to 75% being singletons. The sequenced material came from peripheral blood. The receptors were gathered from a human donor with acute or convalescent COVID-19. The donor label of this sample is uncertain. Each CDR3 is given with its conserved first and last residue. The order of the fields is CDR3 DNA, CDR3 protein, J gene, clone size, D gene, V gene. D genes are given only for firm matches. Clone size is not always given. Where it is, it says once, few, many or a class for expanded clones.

cdr3_nt: TGTGCCAGCAGCTTGCGTTGGCAGGCTATATTCACAGATACGCAGTATTTT
cdr3_aa: CASSLRWQAIFTDTQYF
j_call: TRBJ2-3
clone_size: -
d_call: -
v_call: TRBV5-5

cdr3_nt: TGCGCCAGCAGCCAAGCTATGCGGGGGGGCCCGGATACGCAGTATTTT
cdr3_aa: CASSQAMRGGPDTQYF
j_call: TRBJ2-3
clone_size: few
d_call: TRBD2
v_call: TRBV4-1

cdr3_nt: TGCGCCAGCAGCCTACCATCACCCTCTATCCATGAGCAGTTCTTC
cdr3_aa: CASSLPSPSIHEQFF
j_call: TRBJ2-1
clone_size: few
d_call: -
v_call: TRBV10-1

cdr3_nt: TGTGCCAGCAGCACGACAGGGGGTAATTCACCCCTCCACTTT
cdr3_aa: CASSTTGGNSPLHF
j_call: TRBJ1-6
clone_size: -
d_call: TRBD1
v_call: TRBV11-2

cdr3_nt: TGTGCCACCAGCAGAGATCGGGGGACAGGTATAACCTACGAGCAGTACTTC
cdr3_aa: CATSRDRGTGITYEQYF
j_call: TRBJ2-7
clone_size: few
d_call: TRBD1
v_call: TRBV15

cdr3_nt: TGCGCCAGCAGCCAAGGACGGGATCAGCCCCAGCATTTT
cdr3_aa: CASSQGRDQPQHF
j_call: TRBJ1-5
clone_size: -
d_call: -
v_call: TRBV4-1

cdr3_nt: TGTGCCAGCAGTGGATCTCAGGGGGCCCGGCAGCCCCAGCATTTT
cdr3_aa: CASSGSQGARQPQHF
j_call: TRBJ1-5
clone_size: -
d_call: TRBD1
v_call: TRBV25-1

cdr3_nt: TGCGCCAGCAGCCTAACACAGGGGGATGAGCAGTTCTTC
cdr3_aa: CASSLTQGDEQFF
j_call: TRBJ2-1
clone_size: -
d_call: TRBD1
v_call: TRBV4-1

cdr3_nt: TGTGCCAGCAGCCCTGCAGGACAGGCTCTCTCCTATAATTCACCCCTCCACTTT
cdr3_aa: CASSPAGQALSYNSPLHF
j_call: TRBJ1-6
clone_size: -
d_call: TRBD1
v_call: TRBV5-6

cdr3_nt: TGTGCCAGCATCAGGGAGGTTGAAGCTTTCTTT
cdr3_aa: CASIREVEAFF
j_call: TRBJ1-1
clone_size: -
d_call: -
v_call: TRBV6-5

cdr3_nt: TGTGCCAGCAGTGGGACAGGGAAGGGACCCCTCCACTTT
cdr3_aa: CASSGTGKGPLHF
j_call: TRBJ1-6
clone_size: -
d_call: TRBD1
v_call: TRBV6-1

cdr3_nt: TGCGCCAGCAGCCTCTCCACAGGGGGAGCTGCCGGGGAGCTGTTTTTT
cdr3_aa: CASSLSTGGAAGELFF
j_call: TRBJ2-2
clone_size: -
d_call: TRBD1
v_call: TRBV4-1

cdr3_nt: TGTGCCAGCAGCTTAGGCGGGGGGAACACCGGGGAGCTGTTTTTT
cdr3_aa: CASSLGGGNTGELFF
j_call: TRBJ2-2
clone_size: many
d_call: TRBD2
v_call: TRBV5-6

cdr3_nt: TGTGCCAGCAGTAACAGGTGGGAAGGGGACATTCAGTACTTC
cdr3_aa: CASSNRWEGDIQYF
j_call: TRBJ2-4
clone_size: -
d_call: -
v_call: TRBV6-5

cdr3_nt: TGTGCCAGTACCAGGGGGCGCCAGGCTGGAAACACCATATATTTT
cdr3_aa: CASTRGRQAGNTIYF
j_call: TRBJ1-3
clone_size: few
d_call: TRBD1
v_call: TRBV19

cdr3_nt: TGCGCCAGCAGCCCGACTAGCGGCTCAACAGATACGCAGTATTTT
cdr3_aa: CASSPTSGSTDTQYF
j_call: TRBJ2-3
clone_size: few
d_call: TRBD2
v_call: TRBV5-1

cdr3_nt: TGTGCCAGCAGCCCCCTTGGCTACACCTTC
cdr3_aa: CASSPLGYTF
j_call: TRBJ1-2
clone_size: -
d_call: -
v_call: TRBV6-5

cdr3_nt: TGTGCCAGCACGGCCCCGCTAGCGGGAGAGACCCAGTACTTC
cdr3_aa: CASTAPLAGETQYF
j_call: TRBJ2-5
clone_size: -
d_call: TRBD2
v_call: TRBV2

cdr3_nt: TGTGCCAGCATGTCAGACTACAATGAGCAGTTCTTC
cdr3_aa: CASMSDYNEQFF
j_call: TRBJ2-1
clone_size: -
d_call: -
v_call: TRBV6-5

cdr3_nt: TGTGCCAGCAGCTCCGCACTAGCGGGGACTTACGAGCAGTACTTC
cdr3_aa: CASSSALAGTYEQYF
j_call: TRBJ2-7
clone_size: -
d_call: TRBD2
v_call: TRBV11-2

cdr3_nt: TGTGCCAGCAGTGACCCCGGGACAGGGGTCACTGAAGCTTTCTTT
cdr3_aa: CASSDPGTGVTEAFF
j_call: TRBJ1-1
clone_size: few
d_call: TRBD1
v_call: TRBV6-1

cdr3_nt: TGTGCCAGTAGTATAGCCCATCGACAGGGAGGAACTCAGCCCCAGCATTTT
cdr3_aa: CASSIAHRQGGTQPQHF
j_call: TRBJ1-5
clone_size: -
d_call: TRBD1
v_call: TRBV19

cdr3_nt: TGTGCCAGCACCCGGGCCATGAACACTGAAGCTTTCTTT
cdr3_aa: CASTRAMNTEAFF
j_call: TRBJ1-1
clone_size: -
d_call: -
v_call: TRBV4-2

cdr3_nt: TGTGCCAGCAGTTACCGGGAGAAGAATTCACCCCTCCACTTT
cdr3_aa: CASSYREKNSPLHF
j_call: TRBJ1-6
clone_size: -
d_call: -
v_call: TRBV6-2/TRBV6-3

cdr3_nt: TGCGCCAGCAGCTTGGGGACAGGGGGATATGGGGAAAAACTGTTTTTT
cdr3_aa: CASSLGTGGYGEKLFF
j_call: TRBJ1-4
clone_size: -
d_call: TRBD1
v_call: TRBV5-1

cdr3_nt: TGTGCCAGCAGCTTGCAGGGTAAAGGTTCACCCCTCCACTTT
cdr3_aa: CASSLQGKGSPLHF
j_call: TRBJ1-6
clone_size: -
d_call: -
v_call: TRBV7-2

cdr3_nt: TGTGCCAGCACCCGGGCCCAGGGCGCAGGAAACACCATATATTTT
cdr3_aa: CASTRAQGAGNTIYF
j_call: TRBJ1-3
clone_size: -
d_call: -
v_call: TRBV4-2

cdr3_nt: TGTGCCAGCAGCTTCGGGGGGAGCAATCAGCCCCAGCATTTT
cdr3_aa: CASSFGGSNQPQHF
j_call: TRBJ1-5
clone_size: few
d_call: -
v_call: TRBV5-4

cdr3_nt: TGTGCCAGCAGCTCTATACAGGGATGGTATGGCTACACCTTC
cdr3_aa: CASSSIQGWYGYTF
j_call: TRBJ1-2
clone_size: few
d_call: -
v_call: TRBV11-2

cdr3_nt: TGCGCCAGCAGCTCCCCCCAAAATCTCGGAGTTCCCGGCTATGGCTACACCTTC
cdr3_aa: CASSSPQNLGVPGYGYTF
j_call: TRBJ1-2
clone_size: -
d_call: -
v_call: TRBV4-1

cdr3_nt: TGCGCCAGCAGCTATCCAGGGTCGAACACTGAAGCTTTCTTT
cdr3_aa: CASSYPGSNTEAFF
j_call: TRBJ1-1
clone_size: few
d_call: -
v_call: TRBV5-1

cdr3_nt: TGTGCCAGCAGCGACCGGGACACCCTAGCCAAAAACATTCAGTACTTC
cdr3_aa: CASSDRDTLAKNIQYF
j_call: TRBJ2-4
clone_size: -
d_call: -
v_call: TRBV7-9

cdr3_nt: TGCGCCAGCAGCTTGGCTAGCGGGGGGGCCGGCACCGGGGAGCTGTTTTTT
cdr3_aa: CASSLASGGAGTGELFF
j_call: TRBJ2-2
clone_size: -
d_call: TRBD2
v_call: TRBV5-1

cdr3_nt: TGTGCCATCAGGACAAACCCGGGGACTGAAGCTTTCTTT
cdr3_aa: CAIRTNPGTEAFF
j_call: TRBJ1-1
clone_size: -
d_call: -
v_call: TRBV10-3

cdr3_nt: TGTGCCAGCTCATTGGGACAGCGAAACTATGGCTACACCTTC
cdr3_aa: CASSLGQRNYGYTF
j_call: TRBJ1-2
clone_size: -
d_call: TRBD1
v_call: TRBV18

cdr3_nt: TGTGCCAGCAGTTCAGGGGGTAGCACAGATACGCAGTATTTT
cdr3_aa: CASSSGGSTDTQYF
j_call: TRBJ2-3
clone_size: -
d_call: TRBD1
v_call: TRBV6-6

cdr3_nt: TGTGCCAGCAGCTTAGTCAACAGGGAGATCTATGGCTACACCTTC
cdr3_aa: CASSLVNREIYGYTF
j_call: TRBJ1-2
clone_size: few
d_call: -
v_call: TRBV7-9

cdr3_nt: TGTGCCAGCAGCCAAGAGAAGCGGGGGCCGTCCTACGAGCAGTACTTC
cdr3_aa: CASSQEKRGPSYEQYF
j_call: TRBJ2-7
clone_size: few
d_call: TRBD2
v_call: TRBV4-2

cdr3_nt: TGTGCCACCAGTGATCGACAGGACTATGGCTACACCTTC
cdr3_aa: CATSDRQDYGYTF
j_call: TRBJ1-2
clone_size: -
d_call: -
v_call: TRBV24-1

cdr3_nt: TGCGCCAGCAGCCAAGCCTCCCTAGAGACCCAGTACTTC
cdr3_aa: CASSQASLETQYF
j_call: TRBJ2-5
clone_size: -
d_call: -
v_call: TRBV4-1

cdr3_nt: TGTGCCAGCAGCCACCCCGACAGGGCGGATGGCTACACCTTC
cdr3_aa: CASSHPDRADGYTF
j_call: TRBJ1-2
clone_size: few
d_call: TRBD1
v_call: TRBV3-1/TRBV3-2

cdr3_nt: TGTGCCAGCAGCCAGCACAGGGGGACGCCCCAGCATTTT
cdr3_aa: CASSQHRGTPQHF
j_call: TRBJ1-5
clone_size: once
d_call: TRBD1
v_call: TRBV4-2

cdr3_nt: TGCAGCGTTGGCGAAGTAGCGGGGAGCACAGATACGCAGTATTTT
cdr3_aa: CSVGEVAGSTDTQYF
j_call: TRBJ2-3
clone_size: -
d_call: TRBD2
v_call: TRBV29-1

cdr3_nt: TGTGCCATAACAGGAGCCTCCTACGAGCAGTACTTC
cdr3_aa: CAITGASYEQYF
j_call: TRBJ2-7
clone_size: once
d_call: -
v_call: TRBV7-9

cdr3_nt: TGCGCCAGCAGCTCCGGGACAGGGGGCTTTGAAGCTTTCTTT
cdr3_aa: CASSSGTGGFEAFF
j_call: TRBJ1-1
clone_size: -
d_call: TRBD1
v_call: TRBV5-1

cdr3_nt: TGTGCCAGCAGGGAATGGACAGGTGAATCCTACGAGCAGTACTTC
cdr3_aa: CASREWTGESYEQYF
j_call: TRBJ2-7
clone_size: -
d_call: TRBD1
v_call: TRBV27

cdr3_nt: TGTGCCAGCAGTGAACCGGGATACAATGAGCAGTTCTTC
cdr3_aa: CASSEPGYNEQFF
j_call: TRBJ2-1
clone_size: -
d_call: -
v_call: TRBV2

cdr3_nt: TGCGCCAGCAGTCAAAGGCCTAGCGGGGGGGCGGATACGCAGTATTTT
cdr3_aa: CASSQRPSGGADTQYF
j_call: TRBJ2-3
clone_size: -
d_call: TRBD2
v_call: TRBV5-1

cdr3_nt: TGTGCCAGCTCACCCACAAAGGGTGTAAGGACTGGGACCGGGGAGCTGTTTTTT
cdr3_aa: CASSPTKGVRTGTGELFF
j_call: TRBJ2-2
clone_size: -
d_call: -
v_call: TRBV18

cdr3_nt: TGCGCCAGCAGCTTGGCCGCTAGCGGGGGCCCCCAAGAGACCCAGTACTTC
cdr3_aa: CASSLAASGGPQETQYF
j_call: TRBJ2-5
clone_size: -
d_call: TRBD2
v_call: TRBV5-1

cdr3_nt: TGTGCCAGCAGCACCGGACAGGGGACGGGGGAGCAGTACTTC
cdr3_aa: CASSTGQGTGEQYF
j_call: TRBJ2-7
clone_size: -
d_call: TRBD1
v_call: TRBV7-8

cdr3_nt: TGTGCCAGCAGTTACGGGACAGGGACAGATACGCAGTATTTT
cdr3_aa: CASSYGTGTDTQYF
j_call: TRBJ2-3
clone_size: -
d_call: TRBD1
v_call: TRBV6-5